These T cell receptor beta chains were read from a single sample in a study of T-cell memory formation after mild COVID-19. TCRdb redid the calling of the 5' RACE reads with MiXCR, one entry per CDR3 protein. The data hold around 300,000 distinct CDR3 sequences, with 14% observed a single time. The sequenced material came from PBMCs or a T cell subset sorted from them (not recorded which). These receptors came from a young man who had mild COVID-19 (a few samples of this study predate the infection). Cell type and time point are not known. Each CDR3 is given without its conserved first and last residue. Fields, in order: V gene, clone size, CDR3 protein. Clone size appears in some rows only: once, few, many, or a class for an expanded clone.

V gene: TRBV11-3
clone size: few
CDR3 protein: ASSRQGGDGAF

V gene: TRBV6-1
clone size: NA
CDR3 protein: ASSEGGTTYEQY

V gene: TRBV7-6
clone size: NA
CDR3 protein: ASSLGGQRSTDTQY

V gene: TRBV6-5
clone size: NA
CDR3 protein: ATGQTNTGELF

V gene: TRBV6-5
clone size: NA
CDR3 protein: ASSFGGIEQPQH

V gene: TRBV7-3
clone size: NA
CDR3 protein: ASSPGGRAVETQY

V gene: TRBV7-9
clone size: NA
CDR3 protein: ASSPDTPEQY

V gene: TRBV4-1
clone size: many
CDR3 protein: ASSQTENTEAF

V gene: TRBV4-1
clone size: few
CDR3 protein: ASSQDTYGYT

V gene: TRBV19
clone size: NA
CDR3 protein: ASSMGNTEAF

V gene: TRBV15
clone size: few
CDR3 protein: ATSSGAAGPYEQY

V gene: TRBV5-5
clone size: NA
CDR3 protein: ASSSLPPPSHNEQF

V gene: TRBV7-8
clone size: few
CDR3 protein: ASSSGRDEQY

V gene: TRBV5-1
clone size: NA
CDR3 protein: ASSLAGGPLYEQY

V gene: TRBV5-1
clone size: many
CDR3 protein: ASSSQTGNSPLH

V gene: TRBV3-1
clone size: NA
CDR3 protein: ASSQFLGGDGYT

V gene: TRBV30
clone size: few
CDR3 protein: AWASYRVGLDTQY

V gene: TRBV11-2
clone size: NA
CDR3 protein: ASSPGQVIYEQY

V gene: TRBV6-5
clone size: NA
CDR3 protein: ASGLGRSGGYNEQF

V gene: TRBV20-1
clone size: many
CDR3 protein: SAVTGYYGYT

V gene: TRBV4-1
clone size: many
CDR3 protein: ASSQAGGKNIQY

V gene: TRBV5-6
clone size: NA
CDR3 protein: ASSWGRGEQF

V gene: TRBV29-1
clone size: few
CDR3 protein: SVGVGRWTEAF

V gene: TRBV6-5
clone size: few
CDR3 protein: ASSYSTSVTNEQF

V gene: TRBV18
clone size: NA
CDR3 protein: ASSPTSGAAGELF

V gene: TRBV6-5
clone size: NA
CDR3 protein: ARGWTLVSPMNTEAF

V gene: TRBV5-1
clone size: NA
CDR3 protein: ASSLVGGNTQY

V gene: TRBV29-1
clone size: NA
CDR3 protein: SVRDRGYGNTIY

V gene: TRBV6-5
clone size: few
CDR3 protein: ASSYSSEAETQY

V gene: TRBV28
clone size: NA
CDR3 protein: ASSTSSVGWTEAF

V gene: TRBV7-2
clone size: few
CDR3 protein: ASSLGDGYGYT

V gene: TRBV10-2
clone size: NA
CDR3 protein: ASSPLIRGGGQDTQY

V gene: TRBV6-5
clone size: few
CDR3 protein: ASSNTWDALYGYT

V gene: TRBV2
clone size: NA
CDR3 protein: ATGLWYYNEQF

V gene: TRBV11-2
clone size: NA
CDR3 protein: ASSLGGGGDTQY

V gene: TRBV6-5
clone size: NA
CDR3 protein: ASSGGQGGSYEQY

V gene: TRBV5-1
clone size: NA
CDR3 protein: ASSLSGMSDEQF

V gene: TRBV7-8
clone size: many
CDR3 protein: ASSLRTAKGAKNIQY

V gene: TRBV27
clone size: NA
CDR3 protein: ASSPRLGEQY

V gene: TRBV5-6
clone size: few
CDR3 protein: ASSLEQGETQY

V gene: TRBV20-1
clone size: few
CDR3 protein: SARTDSSQY

V gene: TRBV28
clone size: NA
CDR3 protein: ASTGGGRDTEAF

V gene: TRBV7-9
clone size: NA
CDR3 protein: ASSFVGKGWNIQY

V gene: TRBV12-3/TRBV12-4
clone size: many
CDR3 protein: ASSLVRVRGTAVSGANVLT

V gene: TRBV2
clone size: few
CDR3 protein: ASNPTGTSGGASPPY

V gene: TRBV6-5
clone size: NA
CDR3 protein: ASSYPGHNEQF

V gene: TRBV12-3/TRBV12-4
clone size: NA
CDR3 protein: ASTLNEKLF

V gene: TRBV20-1
clone size: few
CDR3 protein: SASGDANTGELF

V gene: TRBV5-6
clone size: few
CDR3 protein: ASSLWEYTQY

V gene: TRBV5-1
clone size: many
CDR3 protein: ASSREANEQF

V gene: TRBV29-1
clone size: NA
CDR3 protein: SVAGGLYNEQF

V gene: TRBV20-1
clone size: many
CDR3 protein: SARVGRVTETQY

V gene: TRBV20-1
clone size: few
CDR3 protein: SACSGHRSYNEQF